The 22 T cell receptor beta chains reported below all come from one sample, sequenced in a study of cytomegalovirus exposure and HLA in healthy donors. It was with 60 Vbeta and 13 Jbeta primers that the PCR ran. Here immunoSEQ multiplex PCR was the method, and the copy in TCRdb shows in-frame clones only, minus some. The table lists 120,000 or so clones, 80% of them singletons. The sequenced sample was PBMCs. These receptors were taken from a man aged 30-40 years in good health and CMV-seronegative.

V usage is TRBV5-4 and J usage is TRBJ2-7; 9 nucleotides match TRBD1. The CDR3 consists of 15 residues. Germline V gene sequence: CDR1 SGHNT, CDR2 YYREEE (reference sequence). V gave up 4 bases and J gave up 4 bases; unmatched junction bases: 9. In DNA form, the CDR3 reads TGTGCCAGCAGCACTCCTAGGACAGGGGTTTACGAGCAGTACTTC. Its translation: CASSTPRTGVYEQYF. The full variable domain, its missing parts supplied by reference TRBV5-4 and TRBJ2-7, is ETGVTQSPTHLIKTRGQQVTLRCSSQSGHNTVSWYQQALGQGPQFIFQYYREEENGRGNFPPRFSGLQFPNYSSELNVNALELDDSALYLCASSTPRTGVYEQYFGPGTRLTVT.

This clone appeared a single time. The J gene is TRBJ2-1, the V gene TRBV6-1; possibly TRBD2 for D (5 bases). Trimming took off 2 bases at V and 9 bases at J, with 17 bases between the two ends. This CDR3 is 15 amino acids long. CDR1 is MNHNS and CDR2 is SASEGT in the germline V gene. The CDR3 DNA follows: TGTGCCAGCAGTGAATGGTTTACGGAGGAGGTTGAGCAGTTCTTC. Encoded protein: CASSEWFTEEVEQFF.

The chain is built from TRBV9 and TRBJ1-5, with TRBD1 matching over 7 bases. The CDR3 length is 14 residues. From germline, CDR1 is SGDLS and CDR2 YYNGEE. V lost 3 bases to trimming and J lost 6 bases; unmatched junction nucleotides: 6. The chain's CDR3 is CASSAGGTAQPQHF. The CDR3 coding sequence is TGTGCCAGCAGCGCGGGGGGGACAGCTCAGCCCCAGCATTTT. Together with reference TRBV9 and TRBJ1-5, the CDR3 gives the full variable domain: DSGVTQTPKHLITATGQRVTLRCSPRSGDLSVYWYQQSLDQGLQFLIQYYNGEERAKGNILERFSAQQFPDLHSELNLSSLELGDSALYFCASSAGGTAQPQHFGDGTRLSIL.

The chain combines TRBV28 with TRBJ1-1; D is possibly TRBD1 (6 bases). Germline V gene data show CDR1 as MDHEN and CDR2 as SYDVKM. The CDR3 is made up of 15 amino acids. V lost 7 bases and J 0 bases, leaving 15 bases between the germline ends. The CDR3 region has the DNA TGTGCCAGCATGGGGGCAAGCGGGATGAACACTGAAGCTTTCTTT. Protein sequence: CASMGASGMNTEAFF.

This CDR3 reads CSVEGKPGQSVSYTF. The DNA for the CDR3 is TGCAGCGTTGAAGGGAAACCGGGACAGTCCGTCTCCTACACCTTC. This chain uses TRBV29-1 with TRBJ1-2; the match to TRBD1 covers 7 bases. J was trimmed by 10 bases and V by 1 base; bases with no gene match: 15. Germline CDR1 reads SQVTM; CDR2 reads ANQGSEA. The CDR3 runs to 15 residues.

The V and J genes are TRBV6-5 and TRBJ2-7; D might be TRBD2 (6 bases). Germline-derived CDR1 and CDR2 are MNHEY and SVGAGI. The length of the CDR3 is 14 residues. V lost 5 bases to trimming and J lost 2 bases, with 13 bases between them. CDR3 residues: CASSVLAAAYEQYF. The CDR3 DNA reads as TGTGCCAGCAGTGTGTTAGCGGCAGCCTACGAGCAGTACTTC.

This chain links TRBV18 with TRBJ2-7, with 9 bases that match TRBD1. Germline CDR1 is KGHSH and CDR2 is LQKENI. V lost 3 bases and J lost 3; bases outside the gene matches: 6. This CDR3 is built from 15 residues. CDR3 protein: CASSPLGDRDYEQYF. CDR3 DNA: TGTGCCAGCTCACCCCTAGGGGACAGGGACTACGAGCAGTACTTC.

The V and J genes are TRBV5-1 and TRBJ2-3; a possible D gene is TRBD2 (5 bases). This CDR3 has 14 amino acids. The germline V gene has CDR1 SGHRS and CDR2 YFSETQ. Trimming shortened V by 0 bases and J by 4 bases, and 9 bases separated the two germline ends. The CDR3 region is CASSLVVEADTQYF. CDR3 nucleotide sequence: TGCGCCAGCAGCTTGGTCGTGGAGGCAGATACGCAGTATTTT.

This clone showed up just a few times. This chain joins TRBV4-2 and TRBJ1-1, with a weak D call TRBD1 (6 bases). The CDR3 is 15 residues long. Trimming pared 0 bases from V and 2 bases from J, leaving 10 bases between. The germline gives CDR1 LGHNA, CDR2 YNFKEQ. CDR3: CASSQEGTSNTEAFF. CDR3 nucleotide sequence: TGTGCCAGCAGCCAAGAGGGGACATCTAACACTGAAGCTTTCTTT.

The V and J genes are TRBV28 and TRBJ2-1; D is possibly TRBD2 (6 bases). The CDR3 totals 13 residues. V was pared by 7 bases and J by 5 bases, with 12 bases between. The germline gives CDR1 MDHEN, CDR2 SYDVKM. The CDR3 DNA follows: TGTGCCAGCAAGAAGCGGGTCAACAATGAGCAGTTCTTC. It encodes CASKKRVNNEQFF.

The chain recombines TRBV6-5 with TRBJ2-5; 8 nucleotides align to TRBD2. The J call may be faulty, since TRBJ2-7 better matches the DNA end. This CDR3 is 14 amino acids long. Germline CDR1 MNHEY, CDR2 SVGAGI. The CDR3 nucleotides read TGTGCCAGCAAAAAAGCGGGAGTAAGTTACGAGCAGTACTTC. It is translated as CASKKAGVSYEQYF.

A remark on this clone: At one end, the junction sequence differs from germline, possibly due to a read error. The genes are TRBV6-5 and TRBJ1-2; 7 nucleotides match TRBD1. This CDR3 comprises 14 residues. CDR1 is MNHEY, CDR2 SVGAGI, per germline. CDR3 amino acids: CASSRGQEMNGYPF. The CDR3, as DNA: TGTGCCAGCAGTAGAGGACAGGAGATGAATGGCTACCCCTTC.

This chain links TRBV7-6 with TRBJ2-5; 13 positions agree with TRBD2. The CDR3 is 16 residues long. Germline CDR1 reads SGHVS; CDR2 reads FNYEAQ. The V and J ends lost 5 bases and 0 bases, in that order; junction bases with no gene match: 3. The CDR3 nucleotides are TGTGCCAGCAGCCAAGGACTAGCGGGGGACCAAGAGACCCAGTACTTC. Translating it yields CASSQGLAGDQETQYF.

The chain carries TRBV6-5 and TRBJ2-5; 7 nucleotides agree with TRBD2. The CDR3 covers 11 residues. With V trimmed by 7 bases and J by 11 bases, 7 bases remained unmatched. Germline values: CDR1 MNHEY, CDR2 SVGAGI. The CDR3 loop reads CASKGGGEQYF. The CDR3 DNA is TGTGCCAGCAAAGGTGGGGGGGAGCAGTACTTC.

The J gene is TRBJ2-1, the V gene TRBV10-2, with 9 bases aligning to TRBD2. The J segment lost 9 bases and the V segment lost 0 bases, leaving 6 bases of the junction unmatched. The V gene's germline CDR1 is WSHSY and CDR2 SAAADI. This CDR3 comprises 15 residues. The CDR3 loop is CASSESAGGLAEQFF. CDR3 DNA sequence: TGCGCCAGCAGTGAGTCTGCGGGAGGGCTGGCTGAGCAGTTCTTC.

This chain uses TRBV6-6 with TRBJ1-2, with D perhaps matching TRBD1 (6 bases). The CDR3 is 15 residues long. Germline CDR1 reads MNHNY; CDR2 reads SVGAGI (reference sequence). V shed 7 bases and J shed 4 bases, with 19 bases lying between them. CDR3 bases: TGTGCCAGCATTGTCGGGACAAGGTCGTTCTATGGCTACACCTTC. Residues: CASIVGTRSFYGYTF.

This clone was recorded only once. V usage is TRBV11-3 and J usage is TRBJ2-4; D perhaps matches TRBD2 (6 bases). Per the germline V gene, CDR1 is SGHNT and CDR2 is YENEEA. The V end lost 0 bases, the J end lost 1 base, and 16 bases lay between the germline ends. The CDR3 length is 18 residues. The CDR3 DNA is TGTGCCAGCAGCTTAGATCAAGCCGGGAGCGGGGCCAAAAACATTCAGTACTTC. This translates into CASSLDQAGSGAKNIQYF. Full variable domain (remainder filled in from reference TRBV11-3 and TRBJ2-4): EAGVVQSPRYKIIEKKQPVAFWCNPISGHNTLYWYLQNLGQGPELLIRYENEEAVDDSQLPKDRFSAERLKGVDSTLKIQPAELGDSAVYLCASSLDQAGSGAKNIQYFGAGTRLSVL.

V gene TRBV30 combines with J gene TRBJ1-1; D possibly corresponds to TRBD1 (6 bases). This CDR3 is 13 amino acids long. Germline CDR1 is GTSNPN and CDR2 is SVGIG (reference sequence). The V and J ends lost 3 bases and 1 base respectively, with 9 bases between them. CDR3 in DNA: TGTGCCTGGAGCTGGGGACAGAACACTGAAGCTTTCTTT. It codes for CAWSWGQNTEAFF.

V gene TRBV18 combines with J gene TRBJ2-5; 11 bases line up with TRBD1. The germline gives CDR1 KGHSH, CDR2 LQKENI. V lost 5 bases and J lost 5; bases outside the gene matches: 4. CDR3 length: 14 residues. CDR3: CASSSGQGAETQYF. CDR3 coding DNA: TGTGCCAGCTCATCCGGACAGGGGGCGGAGACCCAGTACTTC.

The CDR3 nucleotides are TGTGCCACCGACAGGGCACATCAGCCCCAGCATTTT. Its translation is CATDRAHQPQHF. The rearrangement joins TRBV21-1 to TRBJ1-5; the DNA was not compared with TRBD1, the D call given in the table. TRBV21-1 is listed as a pseudogene. This CDR3 comprises 12 residues.

CDR3 sequence (DNA): TGTGCCAGCAGTTACCCGGGAGGCTCCTACGAGCAGTACTTC. This encodes CASSYPGGSYEQYF. The gene calls are TRBV6-6 and TRBJ2-7; 7 bases agree with TRBD2. The germline CDR1 and CDR2 sequences are MNHNY and SVGAGI (reference sequence). The CDR3 has 14 residues. With V trimmed by 2 bases and J by 0 bases, 1 base remained unmatched.

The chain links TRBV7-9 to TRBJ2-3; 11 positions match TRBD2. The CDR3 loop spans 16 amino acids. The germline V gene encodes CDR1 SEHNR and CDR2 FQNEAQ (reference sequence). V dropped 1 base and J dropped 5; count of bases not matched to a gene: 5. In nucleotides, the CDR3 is TGTGCCAGCAGCTTAGGGCTAGCGGGAGGTGGAGATACGCAGTATTTT. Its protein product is CASSLGLAGGGDTQYF.